Listed below are T cell receptor beta chains from one sample, sequenced in a study of T cell changes during pregnancy in multiple sclerosis. Only in-frame clones appear in the TCRdb table, and some are missing; sequencing was by immunoSEQ multiplex PCR. Of 90,000 or so clones listed, around 94% are singletons. The sequencing used peripheral blood, collected after pregnancy. The receptors here all came from a female donor in good health, enrolled as a control in a pregnancy study. The CDR3 runs from the conserved cysteine through the conserved F or W. Fields, in order: V gene, CDR3 protein.

TRBV2 CASSHYGSSNEKLFF
TRBV28 CASIRAGNGNTIYF
TRBV5-6 CASSLVRQGEAEAFF
TRBV19 CASTDWAQDNQPQHF
TRBV5-6 CASSLESGRAYNEQFF
TRBV5-6 CASSFGSSYEQYF
TRBV2 CASSAVQGGNTIYF
TRBV4-1 CASTLSGTAVGYTF
TRBV10-3 CAIRTGTTTYEQYF
TRBV7-9 CASSPGGSGSGETQYF